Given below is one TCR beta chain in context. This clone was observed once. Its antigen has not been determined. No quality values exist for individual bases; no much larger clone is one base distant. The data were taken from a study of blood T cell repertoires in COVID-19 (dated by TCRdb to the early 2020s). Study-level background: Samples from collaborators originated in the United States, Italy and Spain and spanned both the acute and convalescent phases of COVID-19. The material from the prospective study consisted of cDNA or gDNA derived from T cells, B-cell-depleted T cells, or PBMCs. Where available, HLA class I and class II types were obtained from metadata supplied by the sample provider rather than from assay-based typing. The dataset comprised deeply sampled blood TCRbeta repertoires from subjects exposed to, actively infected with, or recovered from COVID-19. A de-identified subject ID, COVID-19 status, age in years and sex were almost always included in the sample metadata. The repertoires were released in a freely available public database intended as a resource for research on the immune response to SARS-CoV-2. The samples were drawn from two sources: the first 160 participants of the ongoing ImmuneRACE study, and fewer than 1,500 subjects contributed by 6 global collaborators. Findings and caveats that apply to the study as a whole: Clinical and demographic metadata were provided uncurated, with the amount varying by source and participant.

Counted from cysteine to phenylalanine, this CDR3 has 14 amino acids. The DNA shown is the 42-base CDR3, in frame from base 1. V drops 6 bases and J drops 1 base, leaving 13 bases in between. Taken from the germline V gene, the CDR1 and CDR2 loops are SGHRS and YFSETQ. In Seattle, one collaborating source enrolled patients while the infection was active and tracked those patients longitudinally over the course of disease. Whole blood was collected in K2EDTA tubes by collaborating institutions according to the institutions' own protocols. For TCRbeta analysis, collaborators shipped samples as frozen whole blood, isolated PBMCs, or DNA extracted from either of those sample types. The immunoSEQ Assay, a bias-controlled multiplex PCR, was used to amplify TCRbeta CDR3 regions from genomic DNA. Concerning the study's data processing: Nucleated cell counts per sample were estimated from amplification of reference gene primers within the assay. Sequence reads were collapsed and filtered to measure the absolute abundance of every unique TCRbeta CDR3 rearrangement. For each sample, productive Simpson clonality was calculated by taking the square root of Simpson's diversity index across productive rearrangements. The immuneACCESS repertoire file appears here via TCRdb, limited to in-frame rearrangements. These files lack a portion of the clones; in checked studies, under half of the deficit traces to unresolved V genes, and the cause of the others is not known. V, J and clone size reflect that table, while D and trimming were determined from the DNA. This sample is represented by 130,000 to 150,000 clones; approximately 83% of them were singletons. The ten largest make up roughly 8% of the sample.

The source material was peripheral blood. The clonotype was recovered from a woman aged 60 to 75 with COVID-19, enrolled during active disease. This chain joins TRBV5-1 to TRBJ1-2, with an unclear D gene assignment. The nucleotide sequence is TGCGCCAGCACTCTTGACGGGTTTAACTATGGCTACACCTTC. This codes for CASTLDGFNYGYTF.